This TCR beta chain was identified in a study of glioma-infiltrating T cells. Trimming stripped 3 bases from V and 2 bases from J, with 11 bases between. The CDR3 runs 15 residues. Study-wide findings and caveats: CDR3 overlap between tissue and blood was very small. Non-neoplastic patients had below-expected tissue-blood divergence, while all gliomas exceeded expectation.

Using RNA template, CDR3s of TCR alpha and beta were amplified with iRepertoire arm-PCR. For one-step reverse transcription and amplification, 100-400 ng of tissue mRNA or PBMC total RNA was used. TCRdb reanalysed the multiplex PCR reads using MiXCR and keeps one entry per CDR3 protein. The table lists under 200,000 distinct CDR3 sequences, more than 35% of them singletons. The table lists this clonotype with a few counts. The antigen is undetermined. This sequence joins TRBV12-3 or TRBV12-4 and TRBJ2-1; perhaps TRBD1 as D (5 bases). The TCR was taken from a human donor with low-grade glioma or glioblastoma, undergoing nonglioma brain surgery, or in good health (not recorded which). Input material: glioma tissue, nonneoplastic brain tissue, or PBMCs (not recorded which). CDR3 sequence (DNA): TGTGCCAGCAGTTTGGCAGGGATAACCTACAATGAGCAGTTCTTC. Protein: CASSLAGITYNEQFF.